The rows below give T cell receptor beta chains drawn from one sample of a study of CD8 T cells in Susac syndrome. TCRdb analysed the immunoSEQ multiplex PCR reads with MiXCR anew, one entry per CDR3 protein. The top ten clones hold 0.21% of a sample with roughly 150,000 distinct CDR3 sequences, 90% to 95% of them seen once. Sequencing was done on a sample of CD8+ T cells from PBMCs. Receptors were obtained from a human donor with multiple sclerosis. Both conserved end residues are part of each CDR3. The order of the fields is J gene, clone size, D gene, V gene, CDR3 DNA, CDR3 protein. The D gene is left open where the match is weak. Clone size is given for some rows only: seen once, a few or many times, or a class if the clone is expanded.

>TRBJ1-6|.|.|TRBV9
TGTGCCAGCAGCGCGAATCAGGGTGGGGGTTCACCCCTCCACTTT
CASSANQGGGSPLHF
>TRBJ2-5|.|.|TRBV6-6
TGTGCCAGCAACCCCGGACAGCAAGAAGAGACCCAGTACTTC
CASNPGQQEETQYF
>TRBJ1-3|.|.|TRBV9
TGTGCCAGCAGTCATGCCCCAGACACCATATATTTT
CASSHAPDTIYF
>TRBJ2-3|.|TRBD2|TRBV6-5
TGTGCCAGCAGTGCCGCTAGCGGGGGGAGGGATACGCAGTATTTT
CASSAASGGRDTQYF
>TRBJ2-7|.|TRBD1|TRBV14
TGTGCCAGCAGCCAGCGGGACAGGGGCTACGAGCAGTACTTC
CASSQRDRGYEQYF
>TRBJ2-7|.|.|TRBV13
TGTGCCAGCAGCTTTCAGGGCCTAACCTACGAGCAGTACTTC
CASSFQGLTYEQYF
>TRBJ1-1|.|.|TRBV29-1
TGCAGCTTTTTCAGGGGTGAGAACACTGAAGCTTTCTTT
CSFFRGENTEAFF
>TRBJ2-1|.|TRBD1|TRBV6-2/TRBV6-3
TGTGCCAGCCAACAGGGGTACAATGAGCAGTTCTTC
CASQQGYNEQFF
>TRBJ1-5|.|.|TRBV27
TGTGCCAGCAGCCTAGGGCCCAACTTGGGGACGCATTTT
CASSLGPNLGTHF
>TRBJ2-2|.|.|TRBV6-1
TGTGCCAGCAGTGAACTGAACACCGGGGAGCTGTTTTTT
CASSELNTGELFF
>TRBJ1-5|.|TRBD1|TRBV10-3
TGTGCCATCAGTGAGGGACAGGAGGGAGGTCAGCCCCAGCATTTT
CAISEGQEGGQPQHF
>TRBJ1-1|.|.|TRBV10-3
TGTGCCATCAGTGAGTCAAGGGTTTCGCTGAACACTGAAGCTTTCTTC
CAISESRVSLNTEAFF
>TRBJ2-7|.|TRBD1|TRBV20-1
TGCAGTGCTAGAGATCCAGTTGGGACAGGGGGAGTCGAGCAGTACTTC
CSARDPVGTGGVEQYF
>TRBJ2-1|.|TRBD2|TRBV10-3
TGTGCCATCAGTGAGTCGATGGCGGGGGACTACAATGAGCAGTTCTTC
CAISESMAGDYNEQFF
>TRBJ2-5|.|.|TRBV7-8
TGTGCCAGCAGCTTAGGGACCCCGGAGGAGACCCAGTACTTC
CASSLGTPEETQYF
>TRBJ2-5|.|.|TRBV6-5
TGTGCCAGCAGTTCATTCCCCAGGGGGGACGCGGAGACCCAGTACTTC
CASSSFPRGDAETQYF
>TRBJ1-5|.|.|TRBV13
TGTGCCAGCAGCCTCCGGGGGCTGGGTCAGCCCCAGCATTTT
CASSLRGLGQPQHF
>TRBJ2-1|.|.|TRBV11-2
TGTGCCAGCAGCTTGTTAAATGAGCAGTTCTTC
CASSLLNEQFF
>TRBJ2-7|.|TRBD2|TRBV27
TGTGCCAGCAGGAAAAGGGGACTAGTCAACGAGCAGTACTTC
CASRKRGLVNEQYF
>TRBJ1-2|.|.|TRBV2
TGTGCCAGCAAGTCATACGGCTACACCTTC
CASKSYGYTF
>TRBJ1-2|.|TRBD1|TRBV4-1
TGCGCCAGCAGCCTGGGGGACAGACGGGATGGCTACACCTTC
CASSLGDRRDGYTF
>TRBJ2-3|.|.|TRBV7-9
TGTGCCAGCAGCTTAGCCCAGACAAAAGGGCAGTATTTT
CASSLAQTKGQYF
>TRBJ2-1|once|.|TRBV25-1
TGTGCCAGCAGTACACGGACAGAACCTAACTACAATGAGCAGTTCTTC
CASSTRTEPNYNEQFF
>TRBJ1-2|.|.|TRBV28
TGTGCCAGCAGTTTGGTGGGGGGCGGCTACACCTTC
CASSLVGGGYTF
>TRBJ1-5|.|.|TRBV29-1
TGCAGCGTTAGTTCTGGGGCCGACAATCAGCCCCAGCATTTT
CSVSSGADNQPQHF
>TRBJ1-2|.|TRBD1|TRBV5-6
TGTGCCAGCAGCAAGATGACAGGGCTGAGCACCTTC
CASSKMTGLSTF
>TRBJ1-2|once|.|TRBV18
TGTGCCAGCTCACCGGATACAGTGACAAATGGCTACACCTTC
CASSPDTVTNGYTF
>TRBJ2-7|.|.|TRBV7-9
TGTGCCAGCAGCCGACCCGACCGGGCCAAGGATGAGCAGTACTTC
CASSRPDRAKDEQYF
>TRBJ1-2|.|.|TRBV6-1
TGTGCCAGCAGTGAACTCGCCACTAACTATGGCTACACCTTC
CASSELATNYGYTF
>TRBJ1-6|.|.|TRBV20-1
TGCAGTGCTAGTGGCAGGGATAATTCACCCCTCCACTTT
CSASGRDNSPLHF
>TRBJ2-4|.|TRBD2|TRBV7-9
TGTGCCAGCAGTTACCGGGAGGGTACCAAAAACATTCAGTACTTC
CASSYREGTKNIQYF
>TRBJ2-1|.|TRBD2|TRBV2
TGTGCCGTGCTTGGGAGACTAGCGGGGGTCAATGAGCAGTTCTTC
CAVLGRLAGVNEQFF
>TRBJ2-7|.|.|TRBV4-1
TGCGCCAGCAGCCCAAAGGTTATATTCCCCTCCTACGAGCAGTACTTC
CASSPKVIFPSYEQYF
>TRBJ2-3|.|TRBD2|TRBV29-1
TGCAGCGTTGAGGGGACTAGCGGGGCGAGCACAGATACGCAGTATTTT
CSVEGTSGASTDTQYF
>TRBJ2-7|.|.|TRBV29-1
TGCAGCGTTCCCTCCGGGAACGAGCAGTACTTC
CSVPSGNEQYF
>TRBJ2-1|.|TRBD1|TRBV12-3/TRBV12-4
TGTGCCAGCAGTGTCCAGGGGGTGTCCTACAATGAGCAGTTCTTC
CASSVQGVSYNEQFF
>TRBJ1-2|.|.|TRBV28
TGTGCCAGCAGGCTAAAGTATGGCTACACCTTC
CASRLKYGYTF
>TRBJ2-3|.|TRBD2|TRBV9
TGTGCCAGCAGCGCGTCCGGACTAGACCCAGATACGCAGTATTTT
CASSASGLDPDTQYF
>TRBJ2-1|.|.|TRBV9
TGTGCCAGCAGCGTAGGGGGCATGAGTAATGAGCAGTTCTTC
CASSVGGMSNEQFF
>TRBJ2-2|.|.|TRBV10-1
TGCGCCAGCAGTCTCCGCGGGCGCCCCGGGGAGCTGTTTTTT
CASSLRGRPGELFF
>TRBJ2-7|.|TRBD2|TRBV9
TGTGCCAGCAGCCCTCGGGACTACCTGACCTACGAGCAGTACTTC
CASSPRDYLTYEQYF